Shown below are 29 T cell receptor beta chains from a single sample sequenced in a study of cytomegalovirus exposure and HLA in healthy donors (dated by TCRdb to the late 2010s). The method behind the library was the immunoSEQ multiplex PCR assay. A mixture of 60 forward primers for TCR Vbeta segments and 13 reverse primers for TCR Jbeta segments was used in the multiplex PCR. TCRdb mirrors the immuneACCESS table, restricted to in-frame sequences. Some clones are absent from its copies; in checked studies, under half trace to an unresolved V gene, and the reason for the others is unknown. The sample table records 100,000 to 150,000 clones; 80% of these occur just once. The top ten constitute about 8.9% of the sample. Sequencing was performed on PBMCs. These receptors were obtained from a man aged 25-45 years in good health and CMV-seropositive.

The gene calls are TRBV5-1 and TRBJ1-1; no definite D call. V was cut by 4 bases and J by 1 base, with 5 bases left in between. This CDR3 is built from 12 residues. Germline assignment: CDR1 SGHRS and CDR2 YFSETQ. This CDR3 reads CASSAENTEAFF. The CDR3 bases are TGCGCCAGCAGCGCAGAGAACACTGAAGCTTTCTTT.

This rearrangement joins TRBV10-3 to TRBJ2-7; 8 bases align to TRBD1. The CDR3 spans 15 residues. V was pared by 11 bases and J by 2 bases, with 14 bases of the junction left unmatched. The germline gives CDR1 ENHRY, CDR2 SYGVKD. CDR3 region: CAPTVSGQEAYEQYF. The CDR3 DNA follows: TGTGCCCCCACGGTATCGGGACAGGAAGCCTACGAGCAGTACTTC.

The chain recombines TRBV21-1 with TRBJ1-5; TRBD1, the table's D call, lacks a check against the DNA. TRBV21-1 is noted as a pseudogene. The CDR3 spans 15 residues. CDR3 sequence: CASSMDRSINQPQHF. In nucleotides, the CDR3 is TGTGCCAGCAGTATGGACAGGAGCATTAATCAGCCCCAGCATTTT.

This clone has just one count. The chain combines TRBV2 with TRBJ2-1; 8 positions match TRBD2. The V gene end was trimmed by 7 bases and the J gene end by 10 bases; junction bases not matched to a gene: 6. CDR1 is SNHLY and CDR2 is FYNNEI in the germline V gene. The CDR3 is 12 residues long. The CDR3 protein is CASNKERGEQFF. The CDR3 DNA is TGTGCCAGCAACAAAGAGCGGGGGGAGCAGTTCTTC.

This clone was recorded a few times. This chain uses TRBV2 with TRBJ2-3; 10 positions agree with TRBD1. The CDR3 runs 15 residues. J lost 2 bases, V lost 5 bases, and 4 bases had no gene match. In germline, CDR1 is SNHLY, CDR2 FYNNEI. The DNA for the CDR3 is TGTGCCAGCAGTCCGGGACAGGGGAACACAGATACGCAGTATTTT. It specifies CASSPGQGNTDTQYF.

J is TRBJ1-4 and V is TRBV30; D gene ambiguous. CDR1 is GTSNPN and CDR2 is SVGIG in the germline V gene (reference sequence). The CDR3 has 11 residues. V lost 3 bases and J lost 10, with 9 bases in between. The CDR3 here is CAWRNEGKLFF. CDR3 in DNA: TGTGCCTGGAGGAATGAGGGAAAACTGTTTTTT.

The chain recombines TRBV13 with TRBJ1-2, with unresolved D. Germline V gene data show CDR1 as PRHDT and CDR2 as FYEKMQ (reference sequence). The V and J ends lost 0 bases and 7 bases respectively, with 15 bases between them. The CDR3 loop spans 15 amino acids. CDR3: CASSLGAWAVGGYTF. The CDR3, as DNA: TGTGCCAGCAGCTTAGGGGCGTGGGCCGTAGGTGGCTACACCTTC.

This chain links TRBV21-1 with TRBJ1-5; TRBD1, as called in the table, went unchecked against the DNA. TRBV21-1 is listed as a pseudogene. The CDR3 extends over 16 amino acids. CDR3 sequence reads: CASSKAEDRPYVPQHF. CDR3 DNA sequence: TGTGCCAGCAGCAAAGCTGAGGACAGGCCTTACGTCCCCCAGCATTTT.

Note on this clone: A read error may produce the germline difference seen at one junction end. The rearrangement joins TRBV7-8 to TRBJ2-4; D not resolved. Germline V CDR1 and CDR2: SGHVS, FQNEAQ. The CDR3 loop spans 15 amino acids. The CDR3 region is CASSPSPDQENSQYF. As DNA, the CDR3 is TGTGCCAGCAGCCCCTCCCCCGATCAAGAAAACAGTCAGTACTTC.

V is TRBV27 and J is TRBJ2-1; D is perhaps TRBD1 (6 bases). Germline V gene data show CDR1 as MNHEY and CDR2 as SMNVEV (reference sequence). The CDR3 is 13 amino acids. V lost 5 bases and J lost 8, with 13 bases in between. The DNA of the CDR3 is TGTGCCAGCAGTCAGAACAGGGACCATGAGCAGTTCTTC. It encodes CASSQNRDHEQFF.

The chain has TRBV5-5 and TRBJ1-5, with a weak D call TRBD1 (5 bases). V lost 4 bases to trimming and J lost 2 bases, with 13 bases between them. This CDR3 is built from 15 residues. Germline lookup yields CDR1 SGHKS and CDR2 YYEKEE (reference sequence). The CDR3 DNA sequence: TGTGCCAGCAGCGGGGAGGGGCGGGGCAATCAGCCCCAGCATTTT. Translation: CASSGEGRGNQPQHF.

The gene calls are TRBV30 and TRBJ2-3; TRBD2 agrees at 7 bases. After removal of 1 base from V and 2 bases from J, the junction contained 3 bases not matched to a gene. Germline V gene lookup returns CDR1 GTSNPN and CDR2 SVGIG (reference sequence). The CDR3 consists of 14 residues. The CDR3 sequence: CAWSGGDYTDTQYF. The CDR3 nucleotides are TGTGCCTGGAGTGGTGGGGACTACACAGATACGCAGTATTTT.

The DNA of the CDR3 is TGTGCCAGCAGTGACAGGGGGGCGAACACTGAAGCTTTCTTT. It is translated as CASSDRGANTEAFF. The rearrangement uses TRBV6-1 and TRBJ1-1; 7 nucleotides align to TRBD1. The trim removed 3 bases at V and 1 base at J, leaving 2 bases unmatched. This CDR3 contains 14 residues. The germline V gene encodes CDR1 MNHNS and CDR2 SASEGT.

The chain uses TRBV19 and TRBJ1-5, with TRBD1 matching over 9 bases. Germline trimming cut 1 base from V and 7 bases from J; bases unmatched to any gene: 11. CDR1 and CDR2 from the germline V gene are LNHDA and SQIVND (reference sequence). The CDR3 is 17 residues long. The DNA for the CDR3 is TGTGCCAGTAGTATAGCTCCGGGACAGGGTCGTGGGCAGCCCCAGCATTTT. It specifies CASSIAPGQGRGQPQHF.

The chain employs TRBV2 and TRBJ2-5; 15 positions agree with TRBD2. The CDR3 length is 16 residues. Germline V gene data show CDR1 as SNHLY and CDR2 as FYNNEI. J was trimmed by 1 base and V by 7 bases; bases with no gene match: 4. The CDR3 here is CASIGLAGGIQETQYF. DNA for the CDR3: TGTGCCAGCATTGGACTAGCGGGGGGGATCCAAGAGACCCAGTACTTC. The complete variable domain, with remaining parts taken from reference TRBV2 and TRBJ2-5, reads EPEVTQTPSHQVTQMGQEVILRCVPISNHLYFYWYRQILGQKVEFLVSFYNNEISEKSEIFDDQFSVERPDGSNFTLKIRSTKLEDSAMYFCASIGLAGGIQETQYFGPGTRLLVL.

The chain carries TRBV7-9 and TRBJ1-1, with D hard to call. CDR3 length: 15 amino acids. Trimming stripped 4 bases from V and 0 bases from J, with 12 bases between. The germline V gene has CDR1 SEHNR and CDR2 FQNEAQ (reference sequence). The CDR3 sequence: CASSSATRMNTEAFF. DNA of the CDR3: TGTGCCAGCAGCTCCGCAACGAGGATGAACACTGAAGCTTTCTTT.

V usage is TRBV9 and J usage is TRBJ1-4; D unclear. Trimming cost V 3 bases and J 0 bases, with 9 bases left between them. The CDR3 sequence is 15 residues long. Looked up from germline, CDR1 is SGDLS and CDR2 is YYNGEE. The CDR3 coding sequence is TGTGCCAGCAGCGCAGCCGGGACAACTAATGAAAAACTGTTTTTT. Translated: CASSAAGTTNEKLFF.

This clone was seen a few times. This CDR3 reads CASNTGFYTEAFF. The CDR3 DNA reads TGTGCCAGCAACACAGGGTTTTACACTGAAGCTTTCTTT. The rearrangement uses TRBV6-1 and TRBJ1-1; a weak D match, TRBD1 (6 bases). This CDR3 is built from 13 residues. Per germline, CDR1 MNHNS and CDR2 SASEGT. The germline V and J ends were trimmed by 7 bases and 3 bases, with 12 bases remaining between them.

The table lists this clone with a count of one. This chain links TRBV7-9 with TRBJ2-7; TRBD1 is a possible D gene (6 bases). The CDR3 consists of 15 residues. From germline, CDR1 is SEHNR and CDR2 FQNEAQ (reference sequence). Trimming cost V 4 bases and J 0 bases, with 13 bases left between them. The CDR3 DNA is TGTGCCAGCAGCTCGACAGGTGGGACCTCCTACGAGCAGTACTTC. Protein product: CASSSTGGTSYEQYF.

The V gene is TRBV5-1, the J gene TRBJ1-3; weak D call: TRBD1 (5 bases). The germline V and J ends were trimmed by 4 bases and 0 bases, with 17 bases remaining between them. The germline V gene has CDR1 SGHRS and CDR2 YFSETQ. The CDR3 is made up of 17 amino acids. The CDR3 sequence: CASSQAGAGGSGNTIYF. CDR3 sequence (DNA): TGCGCCAGCAGCCAAGCAGGTGCCGGGGGCTCTGGAAACACCATATATTTT.

The chain carries TRBV7-6 and TRBJ1-4, with TRBD1 as a possible D gene (5 bases). V shed 1 base and J shed 3 bases, with 6 bases lying between them. The CDR3 runs to 14 residues. The germline V gene encodes CDR1 SGHVS and CDR2 FNYEAQ. This CDR3 is CASSLGGANEKLFF. DNA of the CDR3: TGTGCCAGCAGCTTAGGGGGGGCTAATGAAAAACTGTTTTTT.

J is TRBJ1-4 and V is TRBV2; TRBD1 agrees at 9 bases. J lost 8 bases, V lost 5 bases, and 6 bases had no gene match. Germline loops: CDR1 SNHLY, CDR2 FYNNEI. The CDR3 is 14 amino acids. CDR3 in DNA: TGTGCCAGCAGTCTACAGGGGGCGCGGGAAAAACTGTTTTTT. Protein sequence: CASSLQGAREKLFF. Combining the CDR3 with reference TRBV2 and TRBJ1-4 gives the whole variable domain EPEVTQTPSHQVTQMGQEVILRCVPISNHLYFYWYRQILGQKVEFLVSFYNNEISEKSEIFDDQFSVERPDGSNFTLKIRSTKLEDSAMYFCASSLQGAREKLFFGSGTQLSVL.

The chain uses TRBV28 and TRBJ2-3; TRBD1 is a possible D gene (5 bases). The V gene's germline CDR1 is MDHEN and CDR2 SYDVKM. The V end lost 3 bases, the J end lost 4 bases, and 14 bases lay between the germline ends. The CDR3 contains 15 residues. CDR3 nucleotide sequence: TGTGCCAGCAGTTTTAAAGGGGTTGGTGCAGATACGCAGTATTTT. This gives the protein CASSFKGVGADTQYF.

V is TRBV27 and J is TRBJ1-2; TRBD1 matches at 7 bases. Germline CDR1 reads MNHEY; CDR2 reads SMNVEV (reference sequence). V was pared by 6 bases and J by 0 bases, with 4 bases of the junction left unmatched. The CDR3 contains 14 residues. Here the CDR3 reads CASRPGGANYGYTF. The CDR3 DNA follows: TGTGCCAGCAGGCCAGGGGGAGCTAACTATGGCTACACCTTC.

V is TRBV5-6 and J is TRBJ2-3; 11 bases match TRBD2. The CDR3 loop spans 16 amino acids. After removal of 5 bases from V and 0 bases from J, the junction contained 5 bases not matched to a gene. The V gene's germline CDR1 is SGHDT and CDR2 YYEEEE. The CDR3: CASSPLAGGSTDTQYF. CDR3 nucleotides: TGTGCCAGCAGTCCTCTAGCGGGGGGTAGCACAGATACGCAGTATTTT.

This clone has just one count. The rearrangement joins TRBV11-3 to TRBJ2-5; 8 positions match TRBD2. The CDR3 runs 17 residues. CDR1 SGHNT and CDR2 YENEEA come from the germline V gene. Trimming took 8 bases from V and 8 from J; bases not matched to a gene: 22. The CDR3 region has the DNA TGTGCCAGCTCACAGGGTCTCGGGGGGGAACCAAGAGATACCCAGTACTTC. It specifies CASSQGLGGEPRDTQYF.

The rearrangement uses TRBV11-2 and TRBJ2-3; D gene unclear. V lost 3 bases and J 2 bases, leaving 18 bases between the germline ends. The CDR3 covers 17 residues. The germline CDR1 and CDR2 sequences are SGHAT and FQNNGV. The CDR3 DNA follows: TGTGCCAGCAGCTTGCGGAGATCGAGGAGATACACAGATACGCAGTATTTT. Translating it yields CASSLRRSRRYTDTQYF.

The J gene is TRBJ1-3, the V gene TRBV18; D may be TRBD1 (6 bases). Germline assignment: CDR1 KGHSH and CDR2 LQKENI. The V end lost 0 bases, the J end lost 2 bases, and 14 bases lay between the germline ends. The length of the CDR3 is 17 residues. The CDR3 is CASSPPGASFTGNTIYF. The CDR3 bases are TGTGCCAGCTCACCACCGGGGGCCAGTTTCACTGGAAACACCATATATTTT.

For the CDR3, the DNA is TGTGCCAGCAGCCAAGATCTAGGGGGTATGGAGACCCAGTACTTC. Its translation: CASSQDLGGMETQYF. This chain joins TRBV14 and TRBJ2-5; tentatively, D is TRBD1 (6 bases). Trimming removed 0 bases at V and 5 bases at J, with 13 bases between. CDR1 SGHDN and CDR2 FVKESK come from the germline V gene. This CDR3 region has 15 residues.